Below are 24 T cell receptor beta chains sequenced from a single sample in a study of cytomegalovirus exposure and HLA in healthy donors. Amplification used 60 Vbeta primers and 13 Jbeta primers. Profiling relied on immunoSEQ multiplex PCR, and the TCRdb table lists in-frame clones only, not all of them. Across over 100,000 clones, the top ten clones capture approximately 1.7% of the sample. Material for sequencing was PBMCs. Receptor source: a man between 18 and 29 years old in good health and CMV-seronegative.

This chain connects TRBV5-1 to TRBJ1-3; D possibly corresponds to TRBD1 (6 bases). Looked up from germline, CDR1 is SGHRS and CDR2 is YFSETQ. V shed 3 bases and J shed 0 bases, with 16 bases lying between them. The CDR3 runs 17 residues. The CDR3 is CASSSPATGSSGNTIYF. CDR3 nucleotide sequence: TGCGCCAGCAGCTCCCCGGCTACAGGGAGCTCTGGAAACACCATATATTTT.

The chain recombines TRBV15 with TRBJ1-6; D is unclear. Trimming pared 1 base from V and 0 bases from J, leaving 13 bases between. The CDR3 spans 18 residues. From germline, CDR1 is LNHNV and CDR2 YYDKDF (reference sequence). In DNA form, the CDR3 reads TGTGCCACCAGCAGAGGTCGGGGAAGTGGCTCCTATAATTCACCCCTCCACTTT. Protein product: CATSRGRGSGSYNSPLHF.

This chain uses TRBV19 with TRBJ1-1, with D possibly TRBD1 on 5 matching bases. Germline V lookup: CDR1 LNHDA, CDR2 SQIVND (reference sequence). The CDR3 has 12 residues. The V end lost 9 bases, the J end lost 3 bases, and 11 bases lay between the germline ends. The CDR3 coding sequence is TGTGCCAGCAGAGACAGCCACACTGAAGCTTTCTTT. The encoded protein is CASRDSHTEAFF.

The chain is built from TRBV5-1 and TRBJ2-3, with a tentative D call TRBD2 (6 bases). Germline loops: CDR1 SGHRS, CDR2 YFSETQ. Trimming removed 0 bases at V and 0 bases at J, with 17 bases between. The CDR3 covers 18 residues. This CDR3 is CASSLGVAGLPSTDTQYF. In DNA form, the CDR3 reads TGCGCCAGCAGCTTGGGGGTGGCGGGACTTCCTAGCACAGATACGCAGTATTTT.

The chain's CDR3 is CASSIPGQGPYEQYF. The DNA of the CDR3 is TGTGCCAGTAGTATTCCGGGACAGGGCCCCTACGAGCAGTACTTC. The chain links TRBV19 to TRBJ2-7; TRBD1 agrees at 9 bases. Germline-derived CDR1 and CDR2 are LNHDA and SQIVND (reference sequence). The CDR3 extends over 15 amino acids. The V gene end was trimmed by 3 bases and the J gene end by 2 bases; junction bases not matched to a gene: 5.

The rearrangement links TRBV11-2 to TRBJ2-1; 10 nucleotides agree with TRBD2. This CDR3 is 15 amino acids long. J gave up 4 bases and V 8 bases, and 8 bases lay outside the gene matches. Germline CDR1 is SGHAT and CDR2 is FQNNGV. The CDR3 bases are TGTGCCAGCGGTCACAGCGGGGGGGCATACAATGAGCAGTTCTTC. It codes for CASGHSGGAYNEQFF. The full variable domain, with the rest looked up from reference TRBV11-2 and TRBJ2-1, is EAGVAQSPRYKIIEKRQSVAFWCNPISGHATLYWYQQILGQGPKLLIQFQNNGVVDDSQLPKDRFSAERLKGVDSTLKIQPAKLEDSAVYLCASGHSGGAYNEQFFGPGTRLTVL.

The V gene is TRBV18, the J gene TRBJ1-1, with 7 bases identical to TRBD1. This CDR3 comprises 15 residues. Germline V gene sequence: CDR1 KGHSH, CDR2 LQKENI. Trimming removed 5 bases from V and 5 bases from J; junction bases left unmatched: 11. CDR3 sequence reads: CASSSMTGTGTEAFF. The CDR3 DNA follows: TGTGCCAGCTCATCAATGACAGGGACGGGGACTGAAGCTTTCTTT.

This chain uses TRBV7-8 with TRBJ2-7; D perhaps matches TRBD2 (5 bases). Germline V gene data show CDR1 as SGHVS and CDR2 as FQNEAQ. The CDR3 runs 14 residues. The V end lost 5 bases, the J end lost 3 bases, and 14 bases lay between the germline ends. The CDR3 sequence is CASSPRSGNYEQYF. The CDR3 DNA follows: TGTGCCAGCAGCCCCCGATCGGGAAACTACGAGCAGTACTTC.

The gene calls are TRBV10-2 and TRBJ1-5; no definite D call. CDR3 length: 15 amino acids. V was clipped by 6 bases and J by 2 bases, with 14 bases between them. CDR1 WSHSY and CDR2 SAAADI come from the germline V gene. For the CDR3, the DNA is TGCGCCAGCAGGAGTCGGCAGGATGGCAATCAGCCCCAGCATTTT. The encoded protein is CASRSRQDGNQPQHF.

The J gene is TRBJ2-1, the V gene TRBV4-1, with TRBD2 identical over 9 bases. This CDR3 is built from 17 residues. CDR1 and CDR2 (germline): MGHRA, YSYEKL. V trimming: 3 bases; J trimming: 3 bases; junction bases outside the gene matches: 9. The CDR3 DNA reads as TGCGCCAGCAGCCAGGGGACTAGCACAACATTCTACAATGAGCAGTTCTTC. Translation: CASSQGTSTTFYNEQFF.

The gene calls are TRBV5-4 and TRBJ2-1; maybe TRBD1 (5 bases). The germline CDR1 and CDR2 sequences are SGHNT and YYREEE (reference sequence). The ends were cut back, 6 bases at V and 7 bases at J, with 8 bases in the middle. The CDR3 contains 11 residues. This chain's CDR3 is CASTSGNEQFF. As DNA, the CDR3 is TGTGCCAGCACTTCAGGGAATGAGCAGTTCTTC. Variable domain in full (rest from reference TRBV5-4 and TRBJ2-1): ETGVTQSPTHLIKTRGQQVTLRCSSQSGHNTVSWYQQALGQGPQFIFQYYREEENGRGNFPPRFSGLQFPNYSSELNVNALELDDSALYLCASTSGNEQFFGPGTRLTVL.

The rearrangement links TRBV10-3 to TRBJ1-3; 9 bases map to TRBD1. The CDR3 is 16 amino acids. Germline assignment: CDR1 ENHRY and CDR2 SYGVKD. V was clipped by 4 bases and J by 4 bases; unmatched bases: 8. The CDR3 sequence: CAISGRTGASGNTIYF. The CDR3 nucleotides read TGTGCCATCAGTGGACGGACAGGGGCGTCGGGAAACACCATATATTTT.

This rearrangement joins TRBV28 to TRBJ2-3, with D perhaps matching TRBD1 (5 bases). V was pared by 8 bases and J by 6 bases, with 12 bases between. Germline values: CDR1 MDHEN, CDR2 SYDVKM. The CDR3 consists of 12 residues. CDR3 amino acids: CASCQQADTQYF. The CDR3 coding sequence is TGTGCCAGCTGTCAACAGGCGGATACGCAGTATTTT.

As for this clone: One junction end disagrees with the germline gene, perhaps due to a read error. This chain uses TRBV11-2 with TRBJ1-6; D is possibly TRBD1 (5 bases). The CDR3 covers 19 residues. CDR1 is SGHAT and CDR2 is FQNNGV in the germline V gene. The CDR3, as DNA: TGTGCCAGCAGCTTAGACACCTTTACGGACATAGTCCTTAATTCAGCCCTCCACTTT. Translating it yields CASSLDTFTDIVLNSALHF.

The chain links TRBV4-3 to TRBJ1-4; D remains unclear. Trimming stripped 1 base from V and 11 bases from J, with 5 bases between. Germline V lookup: CDR1 LGHNA, CDR2 YSLEER. The CDR3 spans 11 residues. The chain's CDR3 is CASSQGVKLFF. The CDR3 DNA is TGCGCCAGCAGCCAAGGAGTTAAACTGTTTTTT.

The J gene is TRBJ1-2, the V gene TRBV29-1; weak D call: TRBD1 (6 bases). V lost 0 bases to trimming and J lost 2 bases, with 13 bases between them. The germline gives CDR1 SQVTM, CDR2 ANQGSEA. The CDR3 contains 15 residues. This CDR3 reads CSVEDYRVGNYGYTF. The CDR3 DNA sequence: TGCAGCGTTGAAGACTACAGGGTTGGCAACTATGGCTACACCTTC.

The chain couples TRBV5-1 to TRBJ2-3; perhaps TRBD1 as D (5 bases). V lost 1 base and J lost 4, with 13 bases in between. CDR1 is SGHRS and CDR2 is YFSETQ in the germline V gene. The CDR3 sequence is 15 residues long. CDR3 amino acids: CASSLRNLGADTQYF. In DNA, the CDR3 is TGCGCCAGCAGCTTGAGAAACTTAGGGGCAGATACGCAGTATTTT.

The J gene is TRBJ1-6, the V gene TRBV2; 7 bases are a match to TRBD1. Germline V gives CDR1 SNHLY, CDR2 FYNNEI. The ends lost 2 bases at V and 8 bases at J; junction bases unmatched: 6. The CDR3 has 15 amino acids. CDR3 nucleotides: TGTGCCAGCAGTGAAAGACAGGGAGGTGATTCACCCCTCCACTTT. It specifies CASSERQGGDSPLHF.

The rearrangement uses TRBV10-3 and TRBJ2-7, with TRBD1 identical over 7 bases. The CDR3 is 12 residues long. Germline V gene lookup returns CDR1 ENHRY and CDR2 SYGVKD. Unmatched junction bases numbered 0, after V lost 3 bases and J lost 4 bases. CDR3 region: CAISEQGYEQYF. As DNA, the CDR3 is TGTGCCATCAGTGAACAGGGGTACGAGCAGTACTTC.

The chain employs TRBV13 and TRBJ2-7; D perhaps matches TRBD1 (8 bases). The germline V gene has CDR1 PRHDT and CDR2 FYEKMQ (reference sequence). The CDR3 is 12 residues long. Trimming took 4 bases from V and 6 from J, leaving 10 bases between them. CDR3 in DNA: TGTGCCAGCAGCTACAGGGGGGGCGAGCAGTACTTC. Its protein is CASSYRGGEQYF.

Concerning this clone: At one end the junction does not follow the germline gene, possibly because of a read error. The rearrangement uses TRBV7-7 and TRBJ2-1, with TRBD2 identical over 9 bases. Germline values: CDR1 SSHAT, CDR2 FNYEAQ (reference sequence). The CDR3 is 15 residues long. The CDR3 loop reads CASSLLASGNNEQFF. Here the CDR3 DNA reads TGTGCTAGCAGCTTATTGGCTAGCGGGAACAATGAGCAGTTCTTC.

The V and J genes are TRBV28 and TRBJ2-1; no firm D call. This CDR3 region has 11 residues. Trimming took 5 bases from V and 4 from J, leaving 3 bases between them. The germline V gene encodes CDR1 MDHEN and CDR2 SYDVKM. As DNA, the CDR3 is TGTGCCAGCAGTACATACAATGAGCAGTTCTTC. This gives the protein CASSTYNEQFF. Based on the CDR3 plus reference TRBV28 and TRBJ2-1, the full variable domain is DVKVTQSSRYLVKRTGEKVFLECVQDMDHENMFWYRQDPGLGLRLIYFSYDVKMKEKGDIPEGYSVSREKKERFSLILESASTNQTSMYLCASSTYNEQFFGPGTRLTVL.

The CDR3 coding sequence is TGTGCCAGCAGTATCAGGGTTCGGGAGACCCAGTACTTC. This codes for CASSIRVRETQYF. V usage is TRBV27 and J usage is TRBJ2-5; D might be TRBD1 (5 bases). CDR3 length: 13 residues. V gave up 5 bases and J gave up 5 bases, with 12 bases separating them. Germline assignment: CDR1 MNHEY and CDR2 SMNVEV (reference sequence).

The V and J genes are TRBV7-8 and TRBJ1-5, with D hard to call. This CDR3 is 18 amino acids long. V was pared by 3 bases and J by 1 base, with 19 bases between. Germline CDR1 is SGHVS and CDR2 is FQNEAQ. CDR3 region: CASSFTSVGYGSNQPQHF. The CDR3 nucleotides read TGTGCCAGCAGCTTCACGTCCGTGGGTTACGGGAGCAATCAGCCCCAGCATTTT.